This is a list of T cell receptor beta chains from one sample in a study of blood T cell repertoires in COVID-19. TCRdb's table, derived via immunoSEQ multiplex PCR, lists solely in-frame clones and lacks some. The sample holds about 220,000 clones, under 90% seen once. The sample comprised peripheral blood. All receptors come from a woman aged 35 to 49 with active or convalescent COVID-19. Each CDR3 is given with its conserved first and last residue. The D gene is left open where the match is weak. The size of a clone is reported for some rows only, either as once, few or many, or as a class for expanded clones.

D gene,V gene,clone size,J gene,CDR3 DNA,CDR3 protein
-,TRBV4-3,-,TRBJ1-6,TGCGCCAGCAGCCAAGATCAAGGTCCGAGGAATTCACCCCTCCACTTT,CASSQDQGPRNSPLHF
-,TRBV4-3,-,TRBJ1-2,TGCGCCAGCAGCCTTCTGTTGAGGGTCGAAGGCTACACCTTC,CASSLLLRVEGYTF
TRBD1,TRBV23-1,-,TRBJ2-5,TGCGCCAGCAGTCCGGGACAGCAAGAGACCCAGTACTTC,CASSPGQQETQYF
TRBD2,TRBV7-8,-,TRBJ2-1,TGTGCCAGCAGCCCCGGGACTACCCGTGAGCAGTTCTTC,CASSPGTTREQFF
TRBD1,TRBV12-3/TRBV12-4,-,TRBJ2-7,TGTGCCAGCAGTTCCAGACAGGGCCGGCAGTACTTC,CASSSRQGRQYF
TRBD1,TRBV12-5,-,TRBJ1-4,TGTGCTAGTGGTCCCGGGACAGTTACTAATGAAAAACTGTTTTTT,CASGPGTVTNEKLFF
-,TRBV7-2,once,TRBJ2-3,TGTGCCAGCAGCTTAGTAGCGGACTCCACAGATACGCAGTATTTT,CASSLVADSTDTQYF
-,TRBV27,few,TRBJ1-4,TGTGCCAGCAGTGGGCCCAATGAAAAACTGTTTTTT,CASSGPNEKLFF
TRBD1,TRBV19,few,TRBJ2-2,TGTGCCAGTAGAATGCGAGGGGACAGCACTACGAACACCGGGGAGCTGTTTTTT,CASRMRGDSTTNTGELFF
TRBD1,TRBV30,-,TRBJ1-5,TGTGCCTGGACAACGAGACAGGGCTGGGGCAATCAGCCCCAGCATTTT,CAWTTRQGWGNQPQHF
-,TRBV29-1,-,TRBJ1-1,TGCAGCGTTGTTCCTGATTTAGCCACTGAAGCTTTCTTT,CSVVPDLATEAFF
TRBD1,TRBV9,few,TRBJ1-3,TGTGCCAGCAGCGGGGGACAGGGATTTGGAAACACCATATATTTT,CASSGGQGFGNTIYF
TRBD2,TRBV4-3,-,TRBJ2-3,TGCGCCAGCAGCCCCGGGGTAGCGGGGGGCGCTGCAGATACGCAGTATTTT,CASSPGVAGGAADTQYF
-,TRBV10-3,-,TRBJ1-4,TGTGCCTCAGCGCTCGGGGGGGTGTCTAATGAAAAACTGTTTTTT,CASALGGVSNEKLFF
TRBD1,TRBV19,-,TRBJ1-6,TGTGCCAGTACCAAGGACAGGGGTGAATCACCCCTCCACTTT,CASTKDRGESPLHF
-,TRBV2,-,TRBJ2-7,TGTGCCAGCCAGGGGCAGGACCTGGGGCAGTACTTC,CASQGQDLGQYF
TRBD1,TRBV5-1,-,TRBJ1-2,TGCGCCAGCAGCTTGGGACCCGGGACAGGGAAAGATCTGAGTGGCTACACCTTC,CASSLGPGTGKDLSGYTF
TRBD1,TRBV28,few,TRBJ1-6,TGTGCCAGCAGAATACAGGGGGGGAATTCACCCCTCCACTTT,CASRIQGGNSPLHF
-,TRBV6-6,-,TRBJ2-7,TGTGCCAGCAGTTACGAGGCTATCTACGAGCAGTACTTC,CASSYEAIYEQYF
-,TRBV5-5,-,TRBJ1-2,TGTGCCAGCAGCTTGGATAGGGCAGGGGCGAGTGGCTACACCTTC,CASSLDRAGASGYTF
TRBD1,TRBV3-1/TRBV3-2,-,TRBJ1-2,TGTGCCAGCAGCCATTGGGACAGGGAAGTAAGCTATGGCTACACCTTC,CASSHWDREVSYGYTF
-,TRBV3-1/TRBV3-2,-,TRBJ1-1,TGTGCCAGCAGCCAAGACTCGTTTCCAGGGCACGTATACACTGAAGCTTTCTTT,CASSQDSFPGHVYTEAFF
-,TRBV6-5,-,TRBJ2-5,TGTGCCAGCAGTTACTCGAGGTGGGGCTCACAAGAGACCCAGTACTTC,CASSYSRWGSQETQYF
TRBD1,TRBV5-4,-,TRBJ1-2,TGTGCCAGCAGCGGGTGGGACAGGGTATGGGATGGCTACACCTTC,CASSGWDRVWDGYTF
TRBD1,TRBV10-3,-,TRBJ2-7,TGTGCCATCAGGATTCCAGGGGGCAACTACGAGCAGTACTTC,CAIRIPGGNYEQYF
TRBD1,TRBV4-1,-,TRBJ1-4,TGCGCCAGCAGCCAAATCGCGTTCGGACAGGGAAATGAAAAACTGTTTTTT,CASSQIAFGQGNEKLFF
TRBD1,TRBV27,once,TRBJ1-2,TGTGCCAGCAGTTGGTGGCAGGGGGCAGAGGGTGGCTACACCTTC,CASSWWQGAEGGYTF
-,TRBV7-9,-,TRBJ2-7,TGTGCCAGCAGCTTAAGCACAGGGCTGGGCTACGAGCAGTACTTC,CASSLSTGLGYEQYF
-,TRBV7-2,-,TRBJ1-1,TGTGCCAGCAGCTTCCTGGGGGCGCCGAACACTGAAGCTTTCTTT,CASSFLGAPNTEAFF
-,TRBV11-2,-,TRBJ1-2,TGTGCCAGCAGCGCCCGCCTCCCACAGTACACCTTC,CASSARLPQYTF
-,TRBV18,-,TRBJ1-1,TGTGCCAGCTCACCTGGTCAGGAATCAATTCAGGGAGCTTTCTTT,CASSPGQESIQGAFF
-,TRBV7-3,-,TRBJ1-1,TGTGCCAGCAGCTTTGACACGAACACTGAAGCTTTCTTT,CASSFDTNTEAFF
-,TRBV30,-,TRBJ2-3,TGTGCCTGGAGTGCGGTAGCGGTTCGTGATACGCAGTATTTT,CAWSAVAVRDTQYF
TRBD2,TRBV7-9,few,TRBJ2-1,TGTGCCAGCAGCCCAGGACGGGGGGGATACAATGAGCAGTTCTTC,CASSPGRGGYNEQFF
TRBD1,TRBV19,few,TRBJ1-1,TGTGCCAGTAGGAGACAGGGGGAAACTGAAGCTTTCTTT,CASRRQGETEAFF
TRBD1,TRBV4-2,-,TRBJ1-6,TGTGCCAGCAGACGGAACAGGGGGCAGCAATCACCCCTCCACTTT,CASRRNRGQQSPLHF
-,TRBV2,-,TRBJ1-4,TGTGCCAGCAGTGGAACAGATCAGGAAAAACTGTTTTTT,CASSGTDQEKLFF
TRBD1,TRBV6-5,-,TRBJ1-6,TGTGCCACCTCCGGGACAGGGAATTCACCCCTCCACTTT,CATSGTGNSPLHF
TRBD1,TRBV12-3/TRBV12-4,-,TRBJ1-1,TGTGCCAGCGGGACAGAGGGGGACACTGAAGCTTTCTTT,CASGTEGDTEAFF
TRBD1,TRBV3-1/TRBV3-2,-,TRBJ1-1,TGTGCCAGCAGCCCTCAGCTTGGACAGGGATCGAACACTGAAGCTTTCTTT,CASSPQLGQGSNTEAFF
TRBD2,TRBV10-2,once,TRBJ2-7,TGCGCCAGCAAAAGTTCCGGACTAGCGGGGAGCTACGAGCAGTACTTC,CASKSSGLAGSYEQYF
TRBD1,TRBV11-3,-,TRBJ2-4,TGTGCCAGCAGCTCGTGGACAGGGGAAGGTACCAAAAACATTCAGTACTTC,CASSSWTGEGTKNIQYF
TRBD1,TRBV7-2,-,TRBJ1-5,TGTGCCAGCAGCTTACCCTCATCGACAGGGGGTCAGCCCCAGCATTTT,CASSLPSSTGGQPQHF
TRBD1,TRBV5-1,-,TRBJ2-7,TGCGCCAGCAGGGGGACAGGGGGGTTCTACGAGCAGTACTTC,CASRGTGGFYEQYF
TRBD2,TRBV7-3,-,TRBJ2-3,TGTGCCAGCAGCTTAACGGCGACTAGCGGGGGGGCCGGCACAGATACGCAGTATTTT,CASSLTATSGGAGTDTQYF
-,TRBV30,-,TRBJ1-1,TGTGCCTACTCTGCGGGGACTGAAGCTTTCTTT,CAYSAGTEAFF
TRBD1,TRBV5-1,-,TRBJ2-1,TGCGCCAGCAGCACGTTTACAGGGGGCAATGAGCAGTTCTTC,CASSTFTGGNEQFF
-,TRBV19,-,TRBJ1-5,TGTGCCAGTAGTTTCCAGGGATATGATCAGCCCCAGCATTTT,CASSFQGYDQPQHF
TRBD2,TRBV7-2,-,TRBJ2-2,TGTGCCAGCAGCAAACCCACCATACTAGCGGGGGATCTTACCGGGGAGCTGTTTTTT,CASSKPTILAGDLTGELFF
-,TRBV6-5,many,TRBJ2-5,TGTGCCAGCAGGGGGCAGTGGGAAGAGACCCAGTACTTC,CASRGQWEETQYF
TRBD2,TRBV7-2,-,TRBJ2-3,TGTGCCAGCAGCTTAGCGGGGGGGGCAGATACGCAGTATTTT,CASSLAGGADTQYF
TRBD2,TRBV5-1,-,TRBJ2-1,TGCGCCAGCAGTCTCATAGGACTAGCGTACAATGAGCAGTTCTTC,CASSLIGLAYNEQFF
TRBD1,TRBV6-5,-,TRBJ1-1,TGTGCCAGCAGACGTGACAGGGGTGAAGCTTTCTTT,CASRRDRGEAFF
TRBD1,TRBV13,-,TRBJ2-7,TGTGCCAGCAGCTTAGAACCGGGACAGGGCTACGAGCAGTACTTC,CASSLEPGQGYEQYF
-,TRBV11-2,-,TRBJ2-7,TGTGCCAGCAGCTTAGTCACAGGGCCAGTAATGGGCCACGAGCAGTACTTC,CASSLVTGPVMGHEQYF